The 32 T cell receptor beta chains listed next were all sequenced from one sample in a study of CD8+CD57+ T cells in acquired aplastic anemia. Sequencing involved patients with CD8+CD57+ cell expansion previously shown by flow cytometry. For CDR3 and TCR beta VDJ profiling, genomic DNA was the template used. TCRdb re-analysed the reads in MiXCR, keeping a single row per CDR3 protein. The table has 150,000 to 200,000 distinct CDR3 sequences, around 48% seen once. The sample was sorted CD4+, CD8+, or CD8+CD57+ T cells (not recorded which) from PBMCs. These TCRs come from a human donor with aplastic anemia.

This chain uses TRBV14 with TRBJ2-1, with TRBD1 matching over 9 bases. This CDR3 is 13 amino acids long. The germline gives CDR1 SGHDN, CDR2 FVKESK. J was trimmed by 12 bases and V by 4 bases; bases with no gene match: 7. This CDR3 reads CASSRGQGKRQFF. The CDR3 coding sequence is TGTGCCAGCAGCCGGGGACAGGGAAAGAGGCAGTTCTTC.

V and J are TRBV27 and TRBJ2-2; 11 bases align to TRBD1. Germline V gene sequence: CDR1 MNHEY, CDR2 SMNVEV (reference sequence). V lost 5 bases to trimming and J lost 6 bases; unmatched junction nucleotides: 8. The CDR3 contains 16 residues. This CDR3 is CASSPRGTGGAGELFF. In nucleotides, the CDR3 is TGTGCCAGCAGTCCTCGCGGGACAGGGGGGGCCGGGGAGCTGTTTTTT.

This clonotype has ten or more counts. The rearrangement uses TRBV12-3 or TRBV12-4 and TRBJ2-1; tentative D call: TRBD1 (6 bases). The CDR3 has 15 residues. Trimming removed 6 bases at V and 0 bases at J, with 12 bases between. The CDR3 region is CASRVGTHSYNEQFF. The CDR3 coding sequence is TGTGCCAGCAGGGTAGGGACACACTCCTACAATGAGCAGTTCTTC.

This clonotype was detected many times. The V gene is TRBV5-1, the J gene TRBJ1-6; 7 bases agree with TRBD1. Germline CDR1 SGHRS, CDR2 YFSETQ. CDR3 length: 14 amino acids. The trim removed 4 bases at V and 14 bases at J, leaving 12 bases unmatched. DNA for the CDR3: TGCGCCAGCAGCCCTCCGGGACAGATTTTGGCCCTCCACTTT. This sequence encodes CASSPPGQILALHF.

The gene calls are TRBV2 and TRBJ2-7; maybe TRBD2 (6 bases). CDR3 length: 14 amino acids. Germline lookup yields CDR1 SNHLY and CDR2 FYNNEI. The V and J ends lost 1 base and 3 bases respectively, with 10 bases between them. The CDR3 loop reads CASSEVLAVYEQYF. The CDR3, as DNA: TGTGCCAGCAGTGAAGTCTTAGCGGTCTACGAGCAGTACTTC.

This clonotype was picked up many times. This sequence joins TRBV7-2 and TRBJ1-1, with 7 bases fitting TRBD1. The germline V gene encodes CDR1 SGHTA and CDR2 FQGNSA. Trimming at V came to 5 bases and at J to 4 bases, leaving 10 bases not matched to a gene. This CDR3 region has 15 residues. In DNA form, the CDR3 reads TGTGCCAGCAGCCAATGGACAGGCGGGAGCACTGAAGCTTTCTTT. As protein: CASSQWTGGSTEAFF.

The CDR3 region is CSVLDTEEKLFF. Written as DNA, the CDR3 is TGCAGCGTCCTTGACACGGAGGAAAAACTGTTTTTT. The V gene is TRBV29-1, the J gene TRBJ1-4; D remains ambiguous. Deletions cut 6 bases from V and 8 bases from J, with 13 bases between. Germline V gene data show CDR1 as SQVTM and CDR2 as ANQGSEA. The CDR3 has 12 residues.

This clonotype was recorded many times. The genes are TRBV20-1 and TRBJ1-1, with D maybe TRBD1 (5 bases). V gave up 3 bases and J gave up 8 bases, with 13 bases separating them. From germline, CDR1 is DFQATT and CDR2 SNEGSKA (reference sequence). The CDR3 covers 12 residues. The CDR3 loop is CSASPGGAEAFF. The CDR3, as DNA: TGCAGTGCTAGCCCCGGTGGGGCCGAAGCTTTCTTT.

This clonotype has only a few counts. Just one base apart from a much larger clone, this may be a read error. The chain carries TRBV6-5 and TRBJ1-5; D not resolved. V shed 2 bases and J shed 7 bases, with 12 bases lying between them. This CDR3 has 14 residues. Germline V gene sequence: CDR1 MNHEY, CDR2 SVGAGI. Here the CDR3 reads CASSYLVDGQPQHF. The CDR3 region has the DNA TGTGCCAGCAGTTACCTAGTGGACGGACAGCCCCAGCATTTT.

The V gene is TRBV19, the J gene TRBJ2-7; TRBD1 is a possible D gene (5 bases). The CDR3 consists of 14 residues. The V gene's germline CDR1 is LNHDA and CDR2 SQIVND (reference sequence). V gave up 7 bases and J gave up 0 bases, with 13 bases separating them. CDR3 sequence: CASKLTVNSYEQYF. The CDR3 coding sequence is TGTGCCAGTAAACTGACAGTGAACTCCTACGAGCAGTACTTC.

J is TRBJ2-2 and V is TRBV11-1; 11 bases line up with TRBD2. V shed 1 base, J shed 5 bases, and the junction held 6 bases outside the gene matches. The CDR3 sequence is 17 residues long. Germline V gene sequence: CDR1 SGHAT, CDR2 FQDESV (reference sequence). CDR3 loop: CASSLGLAGGWTGELFF. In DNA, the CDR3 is TGTGCCAGCAGCTTAGGGCTAGCGGGGGGTTGGACCGGGGAGCTGTTTTTT.

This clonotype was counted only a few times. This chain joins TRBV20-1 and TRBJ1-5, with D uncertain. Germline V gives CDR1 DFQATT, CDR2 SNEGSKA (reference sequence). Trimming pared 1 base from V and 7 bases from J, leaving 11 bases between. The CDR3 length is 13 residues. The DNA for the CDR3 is TGCAGTGCTAGAGCCACAAGTGGGCAGCCCCAGCATTTT. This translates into CSARATSGQPQHF.

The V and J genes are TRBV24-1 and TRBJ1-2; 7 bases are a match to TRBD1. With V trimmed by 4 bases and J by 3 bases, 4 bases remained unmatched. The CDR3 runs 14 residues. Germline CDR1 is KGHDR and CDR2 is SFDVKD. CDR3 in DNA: TGTGCCACCAGTGACCCTGGGACAGACTATGGCTACACCTTC. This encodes CATSDPGTDYGYTF.

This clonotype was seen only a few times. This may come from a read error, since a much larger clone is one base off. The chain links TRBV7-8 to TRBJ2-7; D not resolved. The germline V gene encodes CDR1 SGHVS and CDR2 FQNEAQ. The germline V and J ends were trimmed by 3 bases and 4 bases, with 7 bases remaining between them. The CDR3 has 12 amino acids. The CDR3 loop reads CASSLGRYEQYF. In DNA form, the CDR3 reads TGTGCCAGCAGCTTGGGCAGATACGAGCAGTACTTC.

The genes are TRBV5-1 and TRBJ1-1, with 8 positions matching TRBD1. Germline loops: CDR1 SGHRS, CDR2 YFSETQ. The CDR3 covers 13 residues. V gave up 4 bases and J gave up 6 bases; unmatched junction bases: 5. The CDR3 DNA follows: TGCGCCAGCAGCGAGGACAGGGCTGCTGAAGCTTTCTTT. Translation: CASSEDRAAEAFF. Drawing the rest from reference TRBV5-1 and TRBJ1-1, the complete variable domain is KAGVTQTPRYLIKTRGQQVTLSCSPISGHRSVSWYQQTPGQGLQFLFEYFSETQRNKGNFPGRFSGRQFSNSRSEMNVSTLELGDSALYLCASSEDRAAEAFFGQGTRLTVV.

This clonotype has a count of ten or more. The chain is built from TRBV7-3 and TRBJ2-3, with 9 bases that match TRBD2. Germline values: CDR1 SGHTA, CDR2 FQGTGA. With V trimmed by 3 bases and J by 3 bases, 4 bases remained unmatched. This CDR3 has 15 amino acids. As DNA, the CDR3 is TGTGCCAGCAGCTTTGCGGGGGGGCGGACAGATACGCAGTATTTT. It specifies CASSFAGGRTDTQYF.

In DNA, the CDR3 is TGTGCCAGTAGTATTTATGCAGCCAATTCACCCCTCCACTTT. Translation: CASSIYAANSPLHF. The rearrangement joins TRBV19 to TRBJ1-6; D remains unclear. There are 14 residues in the CDR3. Trimming shortened V by 3 bases and J by 7 bases, and 10 bases separated the two germline ends. Germline lookup yields CDR1 LNHDA and CDR2 SQIVND (reference sequence).

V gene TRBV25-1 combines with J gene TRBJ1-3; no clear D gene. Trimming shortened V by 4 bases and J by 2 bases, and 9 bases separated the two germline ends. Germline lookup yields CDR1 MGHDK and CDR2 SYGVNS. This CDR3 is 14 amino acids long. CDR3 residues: CASSGTGTGNTIYF. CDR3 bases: TGTGCCAGCAGTGGAACGGGGACTGGAAACACCATATATTTT.

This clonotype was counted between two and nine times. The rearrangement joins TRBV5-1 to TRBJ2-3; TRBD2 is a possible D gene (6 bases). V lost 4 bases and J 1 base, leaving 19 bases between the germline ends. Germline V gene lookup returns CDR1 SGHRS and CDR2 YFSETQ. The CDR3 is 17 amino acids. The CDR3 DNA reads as TGCGCCAGCAGCGGGGGACTTTCCCCTAGGGGCACAGATACGCAGTATTTT. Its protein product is CASSGGLSPRGTDTQYF.

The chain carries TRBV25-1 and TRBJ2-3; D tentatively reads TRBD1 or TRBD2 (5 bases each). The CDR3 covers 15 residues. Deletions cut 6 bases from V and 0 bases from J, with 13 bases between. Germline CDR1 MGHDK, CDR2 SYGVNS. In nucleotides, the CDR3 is TGTGCCAGCAGGGGGGTTAGGACTAGCACAGATACGCAGTATTTT. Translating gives CASRGVRTSTDTQYF.

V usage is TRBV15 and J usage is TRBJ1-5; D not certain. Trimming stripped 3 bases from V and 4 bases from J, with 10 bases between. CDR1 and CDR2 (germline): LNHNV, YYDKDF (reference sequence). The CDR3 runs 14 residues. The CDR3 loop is CATSSYRTNQPQHF. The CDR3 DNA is TGTGCCACCAGCAGTTACAGAACTAATCAGCCCCAGCATTTT.

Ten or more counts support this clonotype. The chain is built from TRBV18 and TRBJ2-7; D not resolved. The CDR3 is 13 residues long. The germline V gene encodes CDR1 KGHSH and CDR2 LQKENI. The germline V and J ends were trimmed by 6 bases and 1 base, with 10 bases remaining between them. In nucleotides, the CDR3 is TGTGCCAGCTCCGCACCAGGATCCTACGAGCAGTACTTC. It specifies CASSAPGSYEQYF.

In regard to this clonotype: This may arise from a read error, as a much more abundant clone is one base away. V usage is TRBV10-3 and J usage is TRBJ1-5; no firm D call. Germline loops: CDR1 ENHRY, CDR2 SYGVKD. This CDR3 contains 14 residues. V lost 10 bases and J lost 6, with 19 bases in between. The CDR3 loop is CASGHGLVGQPQHF. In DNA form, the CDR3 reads TGTGCCAGCGGTCACGGGTTAGTTGGTCAGCCCCAGCATTTT.

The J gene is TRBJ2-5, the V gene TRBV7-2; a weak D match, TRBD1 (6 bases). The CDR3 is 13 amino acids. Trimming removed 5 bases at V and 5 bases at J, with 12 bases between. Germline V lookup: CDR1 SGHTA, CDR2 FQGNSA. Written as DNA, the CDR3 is TGTGCCAGCAGCCCAGGGGTCCGGGAGACCCAGTACTTC. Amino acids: CASSPGVRETQYF. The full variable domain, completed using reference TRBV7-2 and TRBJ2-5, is GAGVSQSPSNKVTEKGKDVELRCDPISGHTALYWYRQSLGQGLEFLIYFQGNSAPDKSGLPSDRFSAERTGGSVSTLTIQRTQQEDSAVYLCASSPGVRETQYFGPGTRLLVL.

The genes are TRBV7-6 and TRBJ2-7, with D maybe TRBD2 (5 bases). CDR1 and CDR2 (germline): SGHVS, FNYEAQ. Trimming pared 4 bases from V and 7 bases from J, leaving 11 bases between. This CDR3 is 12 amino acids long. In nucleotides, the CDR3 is TGTGCCAGCAGCTCCCCCCCGGGGGAGCAGTACTTC. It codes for CASSSPPGEQYF.

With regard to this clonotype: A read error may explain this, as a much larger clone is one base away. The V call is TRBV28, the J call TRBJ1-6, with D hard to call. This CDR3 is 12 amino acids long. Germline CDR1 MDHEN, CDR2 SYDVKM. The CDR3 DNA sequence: TGTGCCAGCACAGGACGAGTTTCACTCCTCCACTTT. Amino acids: CASTGRVSLLHF.

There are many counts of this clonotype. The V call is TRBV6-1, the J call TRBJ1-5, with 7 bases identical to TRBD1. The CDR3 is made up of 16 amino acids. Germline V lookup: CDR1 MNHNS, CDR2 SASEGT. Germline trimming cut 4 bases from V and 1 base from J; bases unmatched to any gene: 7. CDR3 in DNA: TGTGCCAGCAGTGGGGACAGCCGACGGAGCAATCAGCCCCAGCATTTT. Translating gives CASSGDSRRSNQPQHF.

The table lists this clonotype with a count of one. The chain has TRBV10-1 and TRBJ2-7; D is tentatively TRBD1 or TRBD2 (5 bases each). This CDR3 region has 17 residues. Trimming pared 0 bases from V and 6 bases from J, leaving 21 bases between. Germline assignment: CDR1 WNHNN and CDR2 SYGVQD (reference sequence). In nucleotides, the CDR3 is TGCGCCAGCAGTGAGTCCAGTCGGACGGAGCCAGGGAGCGAGCAGTACTTC. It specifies CASSESSRTEPGSEQYF.

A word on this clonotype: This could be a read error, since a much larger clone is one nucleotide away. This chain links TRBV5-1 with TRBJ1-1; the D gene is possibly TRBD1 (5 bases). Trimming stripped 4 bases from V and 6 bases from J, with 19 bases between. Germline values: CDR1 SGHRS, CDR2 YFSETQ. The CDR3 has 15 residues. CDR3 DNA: TGCGCCAGCAGCCCGCGGGTTGGGGGAAGCGCTGAAGCTTTCTTT. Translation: CASSPRVGGSAEAFF.

The CDR3 here is CASSWEGEYYEQYF. CDR3 DNA: TGTGCCAGCAGTTGGGAGGGGGAATACTACGAGCAGTACTTC. The chain combines TRBV7-2 with TRBJ2-7, with a tentative D call TRBD2 (7 bases). Germline CDR1 reads SGHTA; CDR2 reads FQGNSA. The ends were cut back, 6 bases at V and 3 bases at J, with 15 bases in the middle. This CDR3 is 14 amino acids long.

In nucleotides, the CDR3 is TGTGCCACCAGCAGAGACCCGGGACGGGCCTACGAGCAGTACTTC. As protein: CATSRDPGRAYEQYF. The V and J genes are TRBV15 and TRBJ2-7; tentatively, D is TRBD1 or TRBD2 (5 bases each). The V gene lost 0 bases and the J gene lost 2 bases, with 11 bases spanning the gap. This CDR3 region has 15 residues. Germline V gives CDR1 LNHNV, CDR2 YYDKDF (reference sequence). Based on the CDR3 plus reference TRBV15 and TRBJ2-7, the full variable domain is DAMVIQNPRYQVTQFGKPVTLSCSQTLNHNVMYWYQQKSSQAPKLLFHYYDKDFNNEADTPDNFQSRRPNTSFCFLDIRSPGLGDTAMYLCATSRDPGRAYEQYFGPGTRLTVT.

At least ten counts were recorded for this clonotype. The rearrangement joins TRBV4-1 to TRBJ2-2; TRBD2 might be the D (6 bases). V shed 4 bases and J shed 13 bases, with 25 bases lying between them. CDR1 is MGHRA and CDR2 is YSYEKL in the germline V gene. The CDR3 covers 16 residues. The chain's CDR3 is CASSLGGALLEPGLFF. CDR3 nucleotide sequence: TGCGCCAGCAGCCTGGGCGGGGCGCTCCTTGAACCGGGGCTGTTTTTT.